This T cell receptor beta chain emerged from a study of T cell changes during pregnancy in multiple sclerosis. This CDR3 contains 15 residues. The V segment lost 5 bases and the J segment 8 bases; nucleotides outside the gene matches: 8. Germline CDR1 ENHRY, CDR2 SYGVKD. Libraries were prepared by immunoSEQ multiplex PCR; TCRdb keeps only in-frame clonotypes and omits some of them. This table holds 40,000 to 45,000 clones, 89% found once. This chain connects TRBV10-3 to TRBJ1-4, with 10 bases matching TRBD1. This clonotype was obtained from a female donor with multiple sclerosis, enrolled in a pregnancy study. The sequencing here drew on CD4+ T cells from peripheral blood mononuclear cells, taken in the first trimester of pregnancy. The CDR3 protein is CAISSTGGDGEKLFF. The CDR3 nucleotides read TGTGCCATCAGTTCGACAGGGGGCGATGGAGAAAAACTGTTTTTT.